This TCR beta chain was retrieved from a study of vaccination effects on CD4 cells after COVID-19. The V gene's germline CDR1 is LNHNV and CDR2 YYDKDF (reference sequence). V gave up 3 bases and J gave up 2 bases; unmatched junction bases: 6. The CDR3 extends over 15 amino acids. In the ViraFEST assay, antigen-specific CD4+ clonotypes were identified by expansion after peptide-pool stimulation. A 10-day culture period preceded the isolation of CD4+ T cells. Each person got two doses of an mRNA SARS-CoV-2 vaccine, BNT162b2 or mRNA-1273. Comment on this clone: As yet, its antigen is unknown.

Using immunoSEQ multiplex PCR, the repertoire was profiled, and TCRdb retains in-frame clones only, with some absent. The repertoire has 57,000 or so clones, 73% of them found once; the top ten carry 0.95% to 1.5%. V and J are TRBV15 and TRBJ1-1; 7 bases are shared with TRBD1. The sequencing here drew on CD4+ T cells from PBMCs cultured with HCoV-229E spike peptides, taken after COVID-19 vaccination. The clonotype was recovered from a human donor who received a COVID-19 vaccine. CDR3 nucleotide sequence: TGTGCCACCAGCAGTCAGACAGGGTCAAACACTGAAGCTTTCTTT. Translated: CATSSQTGSNTEAFF.